Below are 4 T cell receptor beta chains sequenced from a single sample in a study of CD8+CD57+ T cells in acquired aplastic anemia. The patients chosen for sequencing had shown expansion of CD8+CD57+ cells (detected by flow cytometry). Profiles of TCR beta VDJ and CDR3 were generated from a genomic DNA template. TCRdb redid the calling of the reads with MiXCR, one entry per CDR3 protein. This table has around 250,000 distinct CDR3 sequences, around 82% appearing once. The sequencing sample was made of sorted CD4+, CD8+, or CD8+CD57+ T cells (not recorded which) from PBMCs. The receptors come from a human donor with aplastic anemia.

To note about this clonotype: The final CDR3 position lacks the conserved phenylalanine or tryptophan, pointing to a likely read error. The DNA is omitted, as the CDR3 cannot be located on it reliably, and the CDR3 follows TCRdb's listing. The gene calls are TRBV7-9 and TRBJ2-3; the DNA was not compared with TRBD2, the D call given in the table. Germline lookup yields CDR1 SEHNR and CDR2 FQNEAQ (reference sequence). Inclusive of both ends, the CDR3 amounts to 13 amino acids. CDR3 loop: CASSYEGSGRQDD.

The chain employs TRBV7-8 and TRBJ1-5; perhaps TRBD1 as D (5 bases). The V end lost 1 base, the J end lost 5 bases, and 15 bases lay between the germline ends. This CDR3 comprises 16 residues. Germline V gene data show CDR1 as SGHVS and CDR2 as FQNEAQ. This CDR3 reads CASSLGRQNVHQPQHF. CDR3 coding DNA: TGTGCCAGCAGCTTAGGTCGACAGAACGTACATCAGCCCCAGCATTTT.

The chain combines TRBV2 with TRBJ2-7, with D perhaps given as TRBD1 or TRBD2 (5 bases each). There are 14 residues in the CDR3. V was pared by 8 bases and J by 8 bases, with 22 bases between. Germline assignment: CDR1 SNHLY and CDR2 FYNNEI. The CDR3 DNA is TGTGCCAGCGGCGGCCGGGGCATAGATACGCAGCAGTACTTC. This translates into CASGGRGIDTQQYF.

J is TRBJ2-7 and V is TRBV9; 7 bases line up with TRBD2. CDR1 and CDR2 from the germline V gene are SGDLS and YYNGEE. The CDR3 has 15 amino acids. The CDR3 reads CASSGEAGNTGELYV. In nucleotides, the CDR3 is TGTGCCAGCAGTGGTGAAGCGGGGAACACCGGGGAGCTGTACGTC.